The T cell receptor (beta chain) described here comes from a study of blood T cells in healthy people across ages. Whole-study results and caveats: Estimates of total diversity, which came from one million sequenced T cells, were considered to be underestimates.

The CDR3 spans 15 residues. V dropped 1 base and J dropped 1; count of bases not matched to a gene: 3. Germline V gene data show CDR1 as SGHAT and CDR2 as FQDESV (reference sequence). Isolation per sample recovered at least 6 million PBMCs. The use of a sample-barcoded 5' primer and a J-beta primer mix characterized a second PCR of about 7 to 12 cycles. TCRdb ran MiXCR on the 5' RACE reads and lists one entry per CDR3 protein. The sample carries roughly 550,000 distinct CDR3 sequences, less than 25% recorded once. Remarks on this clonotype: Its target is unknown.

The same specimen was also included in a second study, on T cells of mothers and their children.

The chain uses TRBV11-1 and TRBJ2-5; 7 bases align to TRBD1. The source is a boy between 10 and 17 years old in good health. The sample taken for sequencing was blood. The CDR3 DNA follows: TGTGCCAGCAGCTTAGTGGGGACAGTCCAAGAGACCCAGTACTTC. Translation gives CASSLVGTVQETQYF.